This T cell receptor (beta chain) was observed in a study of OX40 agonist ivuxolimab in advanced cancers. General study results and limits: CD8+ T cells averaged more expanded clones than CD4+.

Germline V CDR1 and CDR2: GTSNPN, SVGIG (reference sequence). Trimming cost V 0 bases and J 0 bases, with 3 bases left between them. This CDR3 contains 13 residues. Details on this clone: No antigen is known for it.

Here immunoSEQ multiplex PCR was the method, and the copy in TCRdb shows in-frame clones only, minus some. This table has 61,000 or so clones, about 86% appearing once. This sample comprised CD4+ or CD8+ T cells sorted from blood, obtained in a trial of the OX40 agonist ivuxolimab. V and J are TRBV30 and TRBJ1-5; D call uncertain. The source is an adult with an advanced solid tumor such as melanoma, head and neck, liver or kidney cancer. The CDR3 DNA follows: TGTGCCTGGAGTGTAGGTAGCAATCAGCCCCAGCATTTT. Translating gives CAWSVGSNQPQHF.